The 16 T cell receptor beta chains presented below share a single source sample, sequenced in a study of blood T cell repertoires in COVID-19. Profiled with immunoSEQ multiplex PCR; TCRdb holds only in-frame clones, not every one. Of some 380,000 clones listed, 80% to 90% are singletons. The sequencing input was PBMCs or T cells enriched from blood (not recorded which). These receptors originate from a man aged 30 to 45 who had recovered from COVID-19.

This clone has only one observation. This sequence joins TRBV12-5 and TRBJ1-2; TRBD1 might be the D (6 bases). The CDR3 contains 12 residues. CDR1 and CDR2 from the germline V gene are LGHNT and FRNRAP. The V gene lost 0 bases and the J gene lost 7 bases, with 6 bases spanning the gap. CDR3 protein: CASGLVQGGYTF. The CDR3 coding sequence is TGTGCTAGTGGTTTGGTACAGGGTGGCTACACCTTC.

The chain has TRBV10-3 and TRBJ2-7; tentatively, D is TRBD2 (6 bases). V lost 2 bases and J 4 bases, leaving 18 bases between the germline ends. The CDR3 loop spans 16 amino acids. Per germline, CDR1 ENHRY and CDR2 SYGVKD. CDR3 protein: CAISEEEGPLVYEQYF. The DNA for the CDR3 is TGTGCCATCAGTGAGGAGGAGGGCCCCTTGGTATACGAGCAGTACTTC.

The rearrangement joins TRBV5-1 to TRBJ2-1, with D perhaps TRBD1 (5 bases). Between the trimmed V and J ends, which lost 2 bases and 4 bases, there was a span of 16 bases. This CDR3 is built from 16 residues. Germline V gene lookup returns CDR1 SGHRS and CDR2 YFSETQ. The CDR3 region has the DNA TGCGCCAGCAGCTTTTCGGCGCAGGGTGATTACAATGAGCAGTTCTTC. This translates into CASSFSAQGDYNEQFF.

The chain joins TRBV28 to TRBJ2-7, with a weak D call TRBD2 (6 bases). The CDR3 spans 16 residues. The germline CDR1 and CDR2 sequences are MDHEN and SYDVKM. Trimming cost V 3 bases and J 4 bases, with 19 bases left between them. CDR3 loop: CASSFSLAVLSYEQYF. Written as DNA, the CDR3 is TGTGCCAGCAGTTTCTCCTTAGCGGTCCTATCTTACGAGCAGTACTTC. The complete variable domain, with remaining parts taken from reference TRBV28 and TRBJ2-7, reads DVKVTQSSRYLVKRTGEKVFLECVQDMDHENMFWYRQDPGLGLRLIYFSYDVKMKEKGDIPEGYSVSREKKERFSLILESASTNQTSMYLCASSFSLAVLSYEQYFGPGTRLTVT.

The chain combines TRBV4-3 with TRBJ1-1, with TRBD1 matching over 7 bases. The V gene end was trimmed by 0 bases and the J gene end by 6 bases; junction bases not matched to a gene: 10. The germline CDR1 and CDR2 sequences are LGHNA and YSLEER. CDR3 length: 16 amino acids. This chain's CDR3 is CASSQDPQGGYAEAFF. The CDR3 DNA reads TGCGCCAGCAGCCAAGATCCCCAGGGGGGATACGCTGAAGCTTTCTTT.

The V and J genes are TRBV5-1 and TRBJ1-3; D not resolved. V was trimmed by 4 bases and J by 4 bases, leaving 15 bases between them. The CDR3 contains 15 residues. The V gene's germline CDR1 is SGHRS and CDR2 YFSETQ. The DNA for the CDR3 is TGCGCCAGCAGCCTGTCGGGAGGTTCAGGAAACACCATATATTTT. Encoded protein: CASSLSGGSGNTIYF.

V is TRBV2 and J is TRBJ1-5, with D possibly matching TRBD1 (5 bases). The germline CDR1 and CDR2 sequences are SNHLY and FYNNEI. The CDR3 consists of 14 residues. V was clipped by 0 bases and J by 6 bases, with 9 bases between them. This CDR3 is CASSEARGSQPQHF. The CDR3, as DNA: TGTGCCAGCAGTGAAGCGCGGGGGTCTCAGCCCCAGCATTTT.

This chain connects TRBV20-1 to TRBJ1-2; 7 positions agree with TRBD1. V shed 3 bases, J shed 8 bases, and the junction held 9 bases outside the gene matches. Germline lookup yields CDR1 DFQATT and CDR2 SNEGSKA (reference sequence). This CDR3 has 13 amino acids. The CDR3 nucleotides read TGCAGTGCTAGTCGACAGGGTTTGGGAGGCTACACCTTC. This sequence encodes CSASRQGLGGYTF.

This chain links TRBV7-9 with TRBJ1-1; 9 bases fit TRBD1. CDR3 length: 15 residues. The germline V gene encodes CDR1 SEHNR and CDR2 FQNEAQ (reference sequence). The J segment lost 3 bases and the V segment lost 5 bases, leaving 7 bases of the junction unmatched. CDR3 sequence reads: CASSLTGGEDTEAFF. As DNA, the CDR3 is TGTGCCAGCAGCCTTACAGGGGGCGAGGACACTGAAGCTTTCTTT.

This chain links TRBV7-9 with TRBJ2-3; 10 bases align to TRBD2. There are 17 residues in the CDR3. V shed 5 bases, J shed 3 bases, and the junction held 11 bases outside the gene matches. Germline loops: CDR1 SEHNR, CDR2 FQNEAQ (reference sequence). The DNA for the CDR3 is TGTGCCAGCAGCGCCCCTTCTAGCGGGGGCTTTACAGATACGCAGTATTTT. Protein sequence: CASSAPSSGGFTDTQYF.

The V call is TRBV28, the J call TRBJ2-1; D not certain. CDR3 length equals 14 residues. The germline V gene has CDR1 MDHEN and CDR2 SYDVKM. Trimming took 3 bases from V and 3 from J, leaving 9 bases between them. The CDR3 DNA is TGTGCCAGCAGTTTGATACATTTCTACAATGAGCAGTTCTTC. Protein sequence: CASSLIHFYNEQFF.

In this sample, this clone turned up a few times. The genes are TRBV27 and TRBJ1-1; no clear D gene. This CDR3 is built from 16 residues. Germline-derived CDR1 and CDR2 are MNHEY and SMNVEV (reference sequence). With 0 bases removed from V and 0 bases from J, the gap between germline ends came to 11 bases. The CDR3, as DNA: TGTGCCAGCAGTTTATCGTGGCAGGCTATGAACACTGAAGCTTTCTTT. Translating gives CASSLSWQAMNTEAFF.

The chain carries TRBV12-3 or TRBV12-4 and TRBJ1-5, with D uncertain. Trimming removed 3 bases from V and 7 bases from J, with 10 bases in between. This CDR3 region has 13 residues. In DNA, the CDR3 is TGTGCCAGCAGTTTGATGGGTAGCCAGCCCCAGCATTTT. It specifies CASSLMGSQPQHF.

The chain joins TRBV19 to TRBJ2-2; tentatively, D is TRBD1 (5 bases). The V end lost 6 bases, the J end lost 6 bases, and 23 bases lay between the germline ends. Germline CDR1 is LNHDA and CDR2 is SQIVND (reference sequence). The CDR3 runs to 17 residues. In DNA form, the CDR3 reads TGTGCCAGTAGCACTTTCAGGACAAGTCGAAACCCCGGGGAGCTGTTTTTT. It is translated as CASSTFRTSRNPGELFF.

This clone was observed a single time. This chain joins TRBV27 and TRBJ2-3; a possible D gene is TRBD2 (7 bases). The CDR3 has 17 residues. CDR1 and CDR2 (germline): MNHEY, SMNVEV (reference sequence). The V end lost 8 bases, the J end lost 0 bases, and 21 bases lay between the germline ends. CDR3 in DNA: TGTGCCAGCCGGATTCTGGGCGGGGGCCCTAGCACAGATACGCAGTATTTT. Translated: CASRILGGGPSTDTQYF.

V gene TRBV9 combines with J gene TRBJ2-7; D is unresolved. Germline CDR1 reads SGDLS; CDR2 reads YYNGEE. The CDR3 runs to 14 residues. Trimming removed 3 bases at V and 7 bases at J, with 17 bases between. The DNA for the CDR3 is TGTGCCAGCAGCGCCCGACCGAGGTCCAAGGAGCAGTACTTC. Protein product: CASSARPRSKEQYF.